This T cell receptor (beta chain) was recovered during a study of control samples from healthy donors and cancer patients. Data came from immunoSEQ multiplex PCR; TCRdb stores just in-frame clones and leaves some out. The data show about 200,000 clones, with around 90% seen just once and approximately 1.8% held by the top ten. This clone has more than one count but fewer than ten. The sample taken for sequencing was blood. The TCR originated in a man aged 30 to 39 in good health.

CDR3 residues: CASSIRSGGFTDTQYF. The CDR3 nucleotides read TGTGCCAGTAGTATCAGAAGCGGGGGATTCACAGATACGCAGTATTTT. The chain recombines TRBV19 with TRBJ2-3, with 8 bases lining up with TRBD2. V shed 3 bases and J 2 bases; nucleotides not matched to a gene: 7. Germline loops: CDR1 LNHDA, CDR2 SQIVND (reference sequence). The CDR3 extends over 16 amino acids.